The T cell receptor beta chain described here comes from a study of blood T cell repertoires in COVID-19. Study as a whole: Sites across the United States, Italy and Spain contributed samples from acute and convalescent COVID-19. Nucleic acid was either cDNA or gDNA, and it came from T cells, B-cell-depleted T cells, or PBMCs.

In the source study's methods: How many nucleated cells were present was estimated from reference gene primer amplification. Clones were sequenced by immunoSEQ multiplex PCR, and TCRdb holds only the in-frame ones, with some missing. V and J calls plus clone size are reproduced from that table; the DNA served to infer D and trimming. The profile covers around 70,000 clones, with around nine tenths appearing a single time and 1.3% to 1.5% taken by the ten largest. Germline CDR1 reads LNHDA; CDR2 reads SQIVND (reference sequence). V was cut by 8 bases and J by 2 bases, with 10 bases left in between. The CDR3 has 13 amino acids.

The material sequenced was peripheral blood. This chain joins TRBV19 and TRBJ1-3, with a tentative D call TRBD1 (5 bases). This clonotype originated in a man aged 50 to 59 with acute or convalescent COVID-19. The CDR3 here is CASGRDAGNTIYF. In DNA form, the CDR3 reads TGTGCCAGTGGGAGGGACGCTGGAAACACCATATATTTT. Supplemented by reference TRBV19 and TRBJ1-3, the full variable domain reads DGGITQSPKYLFRKEGQNVTLSCEQNLNHDAMYWYRQDPGQGLRLIYYSQIVNDFQKGDIAEGYSVSREKKESFPLTVTSAQKNPTAFYLCASGRDAGNTIYFGEGSWLTVV.